A selection of T cell receptor beta chains follows, all from one sample in a study of blood T cell repertoires in COVID-19. Only in-frame clones appear in the TCRdb table, and some are missing; sequencing was by immunoSEQ multiplex PCR. This sample has 55,000 to 70,000 clones; 70% to 90% occur once, and the top ten carry 6.6%. Sequenced input: peripheral blood. These receptors were taken from a man in his 60s with acute or convalescent COVID-19. CDR3s include the opening cysteine and the closing phenylalanine or tryptophan. The D gene is left open where the match is weak. Clone size, where shown, is once, few, many, or a class for clones that have expanded.

J gene: TRBJ1-2
CDR3 length: 14
D gene: .
V gene: TRBV4-2
clone size: .
CDR3 protein: CASSQVGQGDGYTF
CDR3 DNA: TGTGCCAGCAGCCAAGTGGGGCAGGGCGACGGCTACACCTTC

J gene: TRBJ1-1
CDR3 length: 14
D gene: .
V gene: TRBV5-1
clone size: .
CDR3 protein: CASSLDLGGTEAFF
CDR3 DNA: TGCGCCAGCAGCTTGGATCTGGGGGGCACTGAAGCTTTCTTT

J gene: TRBJ1-2
CDR3 length: 13
D gene: .
V gene: TRBV7-9
clone size: once
CDR3 protein: CASSFTGFYGYTF
CDR3 DNA: TGTGCCAGCAGCTTCACAGGGTTCTATGGCTACACCTTC

J gene: TRBJ1-2
CDR3 length: 14
D gene: TRBD1
V gene: TRBV11-1
clone size: once
CDR3 protein: CASSRQGGNYGYTF
CDR3 DNA: TGTGCCAGCAGCAGACAGGGCGGTAACTATGGCTACACCTTC

J gene: TRBJ1-4
CDR3 length: 16
D gene: TRBD1
V gene: TRBV7-2
clone size: few
CDR3 protein: CASSLAHGQGREKLFF
CDR3 DNA: TGTGCCAGCAGCTTAGCACACGGACAGGGAAGAGAAAAACTGTTTTTT

J gene: TRBJ1-1
CDR3 length: 15
D gene: .
V gene: TRBV30
clone size: .
CDR3 protein: CAWIRVRGRNTEAFF
CDR3 DNA: TGTGCCTGGATTAGGGTCAGGGGACGGAACACTGAAGCTTTCTTT

J gene: TRBJ1-3
CDR3 length: 19
D gene: TRBD1
V gene: TRBV23-1
clone size: .
CDR3 protein: CASRVGTGVAPRSGNTIYF
CDR3 DNA: TGCGCCAGCAGGGTGGGCACAGGGGTCGCGCCCCGCTCTGGAAACACCATATATTTT

J gene: TRBJ1-2
CDR3 length: 14
D gene: .
V gene: TRBV5-1
clone size: .
CDR3 protein: CASSSDIDIYGYTF
CDR3 DNA: TGCGCCAGCAGCTCCGACATAGACATCTATGGCTACACCTTC

J gene: TRBJ1-6
CDR3 length: 15
D gene: TRBD1
V gene: TRBV27
clone size: .
CDR3 protein: CASHTGGASLEPLHF
CDR3 DNA: TGTGCCAGCCATACAGGGGGCGCGAGTCTAGAGCCCCTCCACTTT

J gene: TRBJ1-2
CDR3 length: 12
D gene: .
V gene: TRBV7-2
clone size: once
CDR3 protein: CASSPRNYGYTF
CDR3 DNA: TGTGCCAGCAGCCCCCGGAACTATGGCTACACCTTC

J gene: TRBJ2-2
CDR3 length: 15
D gene: TRBD1
V gene: TRBV5-1
clone size: .
CDR3 protein: CASSPRTGLGGELFF
CDR3 DNA: TGCGCCAGCAGCCCGCGGACAGGGCTGGGCGGGGAGCTGTTTTTT

J gene: TRBJ2-1
CDR3 length: 15
D gene: TRBD1
V gene: TRBV5-4
clone size: once
CDR3 protein: CASSLGTGTYNEQFF
CDR3 DNA: TGTGCCAGCAGCCTCGGGACAGGAACCTACAATGAGCAGTTCTTC

J gene: TRBJ1-4
CDR3 length: 15
D gene: TRBD1
V gene: TRBV4-3
clone size: .
CDR3 protein: CASSQVWDRGEKLFF
CDR3 DNA: TGCGCCAGCAGCCAAGTTTGGGACAGAGGGGAAAAACTGTTTTTT

J gene: TRBJ1-1
CDR3 length: 14
D gene: TRBD1
V gene: TRBV3-1/TRBV3-2
clone size: .
CDR3 protein: CASSQDTGGTEAFF
CDR3 DNA: TGTGCCAGCAGCCAAGATACAGGGGGCACTGAAGCTTTCTTT

J gene: TRBJ2-3
CDR3 length: 14
D gene: TRBD1
V gene: TRBV30
clone size: .
CDR3 protein: CAWETGQGLDTQYF
CDR3 DNA: TGTGCCTGGGAAACGGGACAGGGGTTGGATACGCAGTATTTT

J gene: TRBJ1-2
CDR3 length: 15
D gene: TRBD1
V gene: TRBV6-2/TRBV6-3
clone size: .
CDR3 protein: CASSYRAGQDYGYTF
CDR3 DNA: TGTGCCAGCAGCTATCGGGCAGGACAGGACTATGGCTACACCTTC